These 27 T cell receptor beta chains were all obtained from the same sample, sequenced in a study of T-cell reconstitution after alpha-beta-depleted transplantation in children (dated by TCRdb to 2016 to 2017). The method was PCR. TCRdb names Illumina HiSeq 2500 as the instrument used. TCR library preparation used molecular barcoding, with unique molecular identifiers applied to normalize quantification of the TCRbeta repertoire. TCRdb reanalyzed the raw reads on its own, using fastp at Q25 for trimming and MiXCR for clone calling, and kept in-frame beta chains. Here each entry gathers all rows of one CDR3 protein and keeps the most common genes and DNA. The sample table lists more than 400,000 distinct CDR3 sequences, 9.5% to 12% of them with a count of one. The ten biggest clones cover about 14% of the sample. Per the publication, the treatment or condition label means: allogeneic hematopoietic cell transplantation with graft depleted of TCRalphabeta T cells and CD19 B cells.

This sample comprised PBMCs, mostly from graft donor cells, obtained 180 days after TCRalphabeta/CD19-depleted stem cell transplant. All receptors derive from a female patient between 2 and 10 years old who had a stem cell transplant for aplastic anemia, so the T cells may come from the graft donor.

The sample holds a few counts of this clonotype. V usage is TRBV19 and J usage is TRBJ2-2; TRBD1 aligns across 9 bases. Germline CDR1 LNHDA, CDR2 SQIVND (reference sequence). This CDR3 has 15 amino acids. V was clipped by 7 bases and J by 6 bases; unmatched bases: 9. The CDR3 loop reads CASNTGQGTAGELFF. CDR3 coding DNA: TGTGCCAGTAACACCGGACAGGGGACGGCCGGGGAGCTGTTTTTT.

A few counts support this clonotype. The rearrangement uses TRBV11-2 and TRBJ1-4, with D perhaps matching TRBD1 (5 bases). CDR1 and CDR2 from the germline V gene are SGHAT and FQNNGV. Trimming removed 7 bases at V and 4 bases at J, with 10 bases between. The CDR3 runs 13 residues. In DNA, the CDR3 is TGTGCCAGCACCGGGGGTGGTAATGAAAAACTGTTTTTT. Translation: CASTGGGNEKLFF. Based on the CDR3 plus reference TRBV11-2 and TRBJ1-4, the full variable domain is EAGVAQSPRYKIIEKRQSVAFWCNPISGHATLYWYQQILGQGPKLLIQFQNNGVVDDSQLPKDRFSAERLKGVDSTLKIQPAKLEDSAVYLCASTGGGNEKLFFGSGTQLSVL.

The chain combines TRBV3-1 with TRBJ1-4, with a possible D match to TRBD1 (5 bases). This CDR3 region has 13 residues. Germline CDR1 is LGHDT and CDR2 is YNNKEL (reference sequence). The V end was cut by 3 bases, the J end by 8 bases, with 10 bases between. The CDR3: CASSQAGIEKLFF. The CDR3 bases are TGTGCCAGCAGCCAGGCAGGGATCGAAAAACTGTTTTTT.

The V gene is TRBV6-2 or TRBV6-3, the J gene TRBJ1-5; the D gene is possibly TRBD1 (6 bases). Germline CDR1 MNHEY, CDR2 SVGEGT. This CDR3 has 14 residues. The V gene lost 8 bases and the J gene lost 4 bases, with 15 bases spanning the gap. CDR3 residues: CASGNGGSNQPQHF. Here the CDR3 DNA reads TGTGCCAGCGGGAACGGGGGCAGTAATCAGCCCCAGCATTTT.

The genes are TRBV7-6 and TRBJ1-1, with D hard to call. CDR3 size: 14 residues. CDR1 SGHVS and CDR2 FNYEAQ come from the germline V gene. Trimming removed 2 bases at V and 0 bases at J, with 7 bases between. Here the CDR3 DNA reads TGTGCCAGCAGCTTAAACGGGGTGAACACTGAAGCTTTCTTT. Amino acid sequence: CASSLNGVNTEAFF.

V and J are TRBV12-3 or TRBV12-4 and TRBJ2-3; 13 nucleotides agree with TRBD2. After removal of 5 bases from V and 6 bases from J, the junction contained 8 bases not matched to a gene. CDR3 size: 16 residues. The CDR3 loop is CASSGGTSGNRDTQYF. The CDR3 region has the DNA TGTGCCAGCAGTGGAGGGACTAGCGGGAATCGCGATACGCAGTATTTT.

The chain couples TRBV7-3 to TRBJ2-3; 8 positions agree with TRBD1. J was trimmed by 5 bases and V by 3 bases; bases with no gene match: 4. The CDR3 length is 14 residues. CDR1 and CDR2 from the germline V gene are SGHTA and FQGTGA. The CDR3 DNA follows: TGTGCCAGCAGCTTGGGGGACAGGAGAGATACGCAGTATTTT. Its translation is CASSLGDRRDTQYF.

The V and J genes are TRBV7-9 and TRBJ1-1, with 11 nucleotides matching TRBD1. The V and J ends lost 4 bases and 4 bases, in that order; junction bases with no gene match: 2. CDR1 is SEHNR, CDR2 FQNEAQ, per germline (reference sequence). The CDR3 runs 14 residues. The CDR3 protein is CASSYGTGGTEAFF. The CDR3 bases are TGTGCCAGCAGCTATGGGACAGGGGGCACTGAAGCTTTCTTT. Combining the CDR3 with reference TRBV7-9 and TRBJ1-1 gives the whole variable domain DTGVSQNPRHKITKRGQNVTFRCDPISEHNRLYWYRQTLGQGPEFLTYFQNEAQLEKSRLLSDRFSAERPKGSFSTLEIQRTEQGDSAMYLCASSYGTGGTEAFFGQGTRLTVV.

The chain couples TRBV11-2 to TRBJ2-3, with D hard to call. This CDR3 has 14 residues. Trimming took off 2 bases at V and 2 bases at J, with 8 bases between the two ends. CDR1 and CDR2 (germline): SGHAT, FQNNGV. The CDR3 nucleotides read TGTGCCAGCAGCTTAATCTTGATCACAGATACGCAGTATTTT. Its protein is CASSLILITDTQYF.

This clonotype was seen more than once but under ten times. The chain employs TRBV29-1 and TRBJ2-2; the D gene is possibly TRBD2 (6 bases). The CDR3 consists of 16 residues. The germline CDR1 and CDR2 sequences are SQVTM and ANQGSEA. The germline V and J ends were trimmed by 6 bases and 1 base, with 18 bases remaining between them. In nucleotides, the CDR3 is TGCAGCGTGGTACTCGCGGGACCTAGGAACACCGGGGAGCTGTTTTTT. This translates into CSVVLAGPRNTGELFF.

This clonotype was picked up a small number of times. The chain combines TRBV5-1 with TRBJ1-4; 7 nucleotides line up with TRBD1. J was trimmed by 7 bases and V by 5 bases; bases with no gene match: 11. This CDR3 comprises 15 residues. From germline, CDR1 is SGHRS and CDR2 YFSETQ. The chain's CDR3 is CASSLGDRFSEKLFF. The CDR3 region has the DNA TGCGCCAGCAGTTTAGGGGACAGATTTAGTGAAAAACTGTTTTTT.

The chain employs TRBV24-1 and TRBJ2-1; perhaps TRBD1 as D (5 bases). The CDR3 totals 17 residues. Germline V gene sequence: CDR1 KGHDR, CDR2 SFDVKD. Trimming removed 5 bases at V and 0 bases at J, with 16 bases between. The CDR3 spells CATSGGSQGPSYNEQFF. DNA for the CDR3: TGTGCCACCAGTGGGGGATCCCAGGGCCCCTCCTACAATGAGCAGTTCTTC.

This clonotype was recorded many times. This rearrangement joins TRBV3-1 to TRBJ2-2, with TRBD1 matching over 9 bases. Germline V gene lookup returns CDR1 LGHDT and CDR2 YNNKEL (reference sequence). The CDR3 is 15 amino acids. V shed 3 bases, J shed 5 bases, and the junction held 4 bases outside the gene matches. CDR3 sequence (DNA): TGTGCCAGCAGCCAGAGGACAGGGGCTACCGGGGAGCTGTTTTTT. It is translated as CASSQRTGATGELFF.

This chain links TRBV2 with TRBJ2-1; 7 bases are a match to TRBD2. The V gene end was trimmed by 0 bases and the J gene end by 4 bases; junction bases not matched to a gene: 3. Per germline, CDR1 SNHLY and CDR2 FYNNEI. CDR3 length equals 15 residues. The CDR3 sequence: CASSEAAGAYNEQFF. In nucleotides, the CDR3 is TGTGCCAGCAGTGAAGCTGCGGGAGCTTACAATGAGCAGTTCTTC.

The chain employs TRBV7-9 and TRBJ2-7; 12 nucleotides match TRBD2. V shed 7 bases, J shed 2 bases, and the junction held 3 bases outside the gene matches. This CDR3 spans 14 amino acids. Germline V gene lookup returns CDR1 SEHNR and CDR2 FQNEAQ (reference sequence). This CDR3 reads CASNGLAGTYEQYF. CDR3 DNA sequence: TGTGCCAGCAATGGACTAGCGGGAACCTACGAGCAGTACTTC.

The chain carries TRBV7-2 and TRBJ2-2; D may be TRBD1 (5 bases). The CDR3 is 16 amino acids. From germline, CDR1 is SGHTA and CDR2 FQGNSA. With 6 bases removed from V and 4 bases from J, the gap between germline ends came to 18 bases. In nucleotides, the CDR3 is TGTGCCAGCAGATCGGGTCCGGGCAGGGTCACCGGGGAGCTGTTTTTT. This encodes CASRSGPGRVTGELFF. Using reference TRBV7-2 and TRBJ2-2 for the parts outside the CDR3, the full variable domain is GAGVSQSPSNKVTEKGKDVELRCDPISGHTALYWYRQSLGQGLEFLIYFQGNSAPDKSGLPSDRFSAERTGGSVSTLTIQRTQQEDSAVYLCASRSGPGRVTGELFFGEGSRLTVL.

Ten or more counts support this clonotype. This rearrangement joins TRBV20-1 to TRBJ1-5, with D unclear. Germline CDR1 reads DFQATT; CDR2 reads SNEGSKA (reference sequence). The CDR3 covers 12 residues. V lost 6 bases and J 4 bases, leaving 10 bases between the germline ends. CDR3 coding DNA: TGCAGTGCCCTGAATCTTAATCAGCCCCAGCATTTT. Encoded protein: CSALNLNQPQHF.

The chain employs TRBV28 and TRBJ2-5; 9 bases match TRBD1. J was trimmed by 1 base and V by 8 bases; bases with no gene match: 8. Germline CDR1 reads MDHEN; CDR2 reads SYDVKM. The CDR3 is 15 amino acids. As DNA, the CDR3 is TGTGCCAGCCACAGGACAGGGGCCCTCCAAGAGACCCAGTACTTC. Translated: CASHRTGALQETQYF.

The rearrangement uses TRBV4-3 and TRBJ2-1; 16 bases line up with TRBD2. V gave up 1 base and J gave up 2 bases; unmatched junction bases: 2. Germline V CDR1 and CDR2: LGHNA, YSLEER. The CDR3 sequence is 18 residues long. The chain's CDR3 is CASSQGGLAGGPYNEQFF. In nucleotides, the CDR3 is TGCGCCAGCAGCCAAGGGGGACTAGCGGGAGGGCCCTACAATGAGCAGTTCTTC.

This clonotype was counted ten times or more. The rearrangement uses TRBV3-1 and TRBJ2-1, with TRBD2 matching over 8 bases. The germline V gene encodes CDR1 LGHDT and CDR2 YNNKEL (reference sequence). The CDR3 extends over 15 amino acids. V lost 1 base to trimming and J lost 8 bases; unmatched junction nucleotides: 7. CDR3 sequence (DNA): TGTGCCAGCAGCCAAGTCGGGACTAGGACGCATGAGCAGTTCTTC. Its translation is CASSQVGTRTHEQFF.

This clonotype came up a few times. The chain carries TRBV27 and TRBJ1-1; 10 positions agree with TRBD1. Germline assignment: CDR1 MNHEY and CDR2 SMNVEV (reference sequence). This CDR3 is built from 15 residues. With V trimmed by 4 bases and J by 1 base, 3 bases remained unmatched. In DNA, the CDR3 is TGTGCCAGCAGTTACGGACAGGGGGGGAACACTGAAGCTTTCTTT. Amino acid sequence: CASSYGQGGNTEAFF.

This sequence joins TRBV20-1 and TRBJ2-5; 10 bases map to TRBD2. The CDR3 spans 16 residues. V was pared by 5 bases and J by 7 bases, with 16 bases of the junction left unmatched. CDR1 and CDR2 (germline): DFQATT, SNEGSKA (reference sequence). The CDR3 here is CSAPAGKREGRMTQYF. DNA for the CDR3: TGCAGTGCTCCTGCCGGCAAGCGGGAGGGTCGAATGACCCAGTACTTC.

This clonotype was detected a few times. The chain combines TRBV5-1 with TRBJ2-3; 11 bases fit TRBD2. Unmatched junction bases numbered 4, after V lost 4 bases and J lost 0 bases. CDR1 is SGHRS, CDR2 YFSETQ, per germline. The length of the CDR3 is 16 residues. The CDR3 sequence is CASSQTSGASTDTQYF. The CDR3 nucleotides are TGCGCCAGCAGCCAGACTAGCGGGGCTAGCACAGATACGCAGTATTTT. Together with reference TRBV5-1 and TRBJ2-3, the CDR3 gives the full variable domain: KAGVTQTPRYLIKTRGQQVTLSCSPISGHRSVSWYQQTPGQGLQFLFEYFSETQRNKGNFPGRFSGRQFSNSRSEMNVSTLELGDSALYLCASSQTSGASTDTQYFGPGTRLTVL.

The CDR3 DNA reads as TGTGCCAGCAGTTACTCGGTCTACCTGTCCTACGAGCAGTACTTC. Translated: CASSYSVYLSYEQYF. The rearrangement links TRBV6-2 or TRBV6-3 to TRBJ2-7; D remains unclear. CDR1 is MNHEY, CDR2 SVGEGT, per germline. The V and J ends lost 0 bases and 1 base respectively, with 10 bases between them. The CDR3 consists of 15 residues.

This clonotype was counted a few times. One junction end does not reproduce the germline sequence, and a read error may be involved. The CDR3, as DNA: TGCTGTGCTACCCGAGACCGGGACAGGATCTATGGCTACACCTTC. Protein sequence: CCATRDRDRIYGYTF. The chain carries TRBV20-1 and TRBJ1-2; 8 positions agree with TRBD1. Germline V gives CDR1 DFQATT, CDR2 SNEGSKA (reference sequence). The CDR3 runs 15 residues.

The chain carries TRBV4-3 and TRBJ2-4, with D maybe TRBD2 (6 bases). This CDR3 region has 15 residues. Looked up from germline, CDR1 is LGHNA and CDR2 is YSLEER. V was pared by 1 base and J by 3 bases, with 10 bases between. CDR3 sequence: CASSQVWGGKNIQYF. The CDR3 DNA sequence: TGCGCCAGCAGCCAAGTCTGGGGAGGCAAAAACATTCAGTACTTC.

This clonotype was observed a few times. The rearrangement links TRBV3-1 to TRBJ2-1; TRBD1 might be the D (6 bases). Per the germline V gene, CDR1 is LGHDT and CDR2 is YNNKEL (reference sequence). CDR3 length: 15 residues. V was shortened by 6 bases and J by 6 bases, with 18 bases between the two germline ends. CDR3 amino acids: CASRRMPGHGNEQFF. The DNA of the CDR3 is TGTGCCAGCAGGAGAATGCCGGGACACGGCAATGAGCAGTTCTTC.